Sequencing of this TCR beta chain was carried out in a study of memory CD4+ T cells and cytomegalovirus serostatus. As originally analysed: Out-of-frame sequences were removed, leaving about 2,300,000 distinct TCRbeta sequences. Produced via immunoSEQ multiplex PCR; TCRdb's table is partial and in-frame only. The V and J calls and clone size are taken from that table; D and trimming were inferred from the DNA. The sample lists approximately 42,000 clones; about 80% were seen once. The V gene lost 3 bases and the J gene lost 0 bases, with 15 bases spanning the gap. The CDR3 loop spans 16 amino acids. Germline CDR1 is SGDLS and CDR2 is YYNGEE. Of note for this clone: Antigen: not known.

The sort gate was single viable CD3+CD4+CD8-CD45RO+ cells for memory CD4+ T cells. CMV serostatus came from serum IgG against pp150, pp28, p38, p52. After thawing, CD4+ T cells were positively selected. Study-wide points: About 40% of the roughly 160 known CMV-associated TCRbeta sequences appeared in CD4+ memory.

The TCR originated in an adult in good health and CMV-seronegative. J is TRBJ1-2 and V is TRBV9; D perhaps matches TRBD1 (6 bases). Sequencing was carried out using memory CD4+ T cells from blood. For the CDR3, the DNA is TGTGCCAGCAGCGCGACGGGGGCCGAAGCTAACTATGGCTACACCTTC. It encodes CASSATGAEANYGYTF.